The 26 T cell receptor beta chains reported below all come from one sample, sequenced in a study of blood T cell repertoires in COVID-19. Method: immunoSEQ multiplex PCR; TCRdb's copy keeps in-frame clones and lacks some. The sample includes 300,000 to 450,000 clones, 70% to 90% seen only once; the top ten take 1.3%. Sample: PBMCs or T cells enriched from blood (not recorded which). The receptor set was obtained from a man aged 25-40 years who had recovered from COVID-19.

This chain connects TRBV7-9 to TRBJ2-7; weak D call: TRBD1 (6 bases). The CDR3 runs to 15 residues. The V end lost 5 bases, the J end lost 8 bases, and 22 bases lay between the germline ends. From germline, CDR1 is SEHNR and CDR2 FQNEAQ (reference sequence). This CDR3 is CASSDETGTTRKQYF. In DNA, the CDR3 is TGTGCCAGCAGCGATGAGACCGGGACAACGAGGAAGCAGTACTTC.

The chain links TRBV5-1 to TRBJ2-1; D may be TRBD1 (6 bases). Trimming took off 3 bases at V and 10 bases at J, with 14 bases between the two ends. Germline CDR1 and CDR2: SGHRS and YFSETQ. This CDR3 region has 13 residues. The CDR3 DNA is TGCGCCAGCAGCTCCCTCGGACAGTCCGAGCAGTTCTTC. This encodes CASSSLGQSEQFF.

The chain joins TRBV6-5 to TRBJ1-1; 8 nucleotides align to TRBD1. CDR1 and CDR2 (germline): MNHEY, SVGAGI. This CDR3 contains 15 residues. V was pared by 9 bases and J by 0 bases, with 9 bases of the junction left unmatched. The CDR3 nucleotides are TGTGCCAGTATCGACAGGGGATGGATGAACACTGAAGCTTTCTTT. As protein: CASIDRGWMNTEAFF.

The CDR3 DNA reads as TGTGCCAGCAGCTTAAAGGGACAGACATTCATCTATGGCTACACCTTC. Protein: CASSLKGQTFIYGYTF. The chain combines TRBV5-6 with TRBJ1-2, with 7 bases identical to TRBD1. The V and J ends lost 2 bases and 4 bases, in that order; junction bases with no gene match: 11. The CDR3 spans 16 residues. CDR1 and CDR2 (germline): SGHDT, YYEEEE.

This sequence joins TRBV3-1 (or the pseudogene TRBV3-2) and TRBJ2-4; perhaps TRBD1 as D (5 bases). CDR1 LGHDT and CDR2 YNNKEL come from the germline V gene (reference sequence). CDR3 length: 13 residues. Trimming removed 1 base at V and 15 bases at J, with 16 bases between. The CDR3 coding sequence is TGTGCCAGCAGCCAAGGCCCCGGGCAGGGTCGGTACTTC. It is translated as CASSQGPGQGRYF.

The genes are TRBV7-7 and TRBJ2-2; D might be TRBD1 (5 bases). The CDR3 is made up of 16 amino acids. Trimming took 1 base from V and 0 from J, leaving 9 bases between them. Per the germline V gene, CDR1 is SSHAT and CDR2 is FNYEAQ (reference sequence). CDR3 nucleotide sequence: TGTGCCAGCAGCTTAGGGGGCGGAGCGAACACCGGGGAGCTGTTTTTT. This gives the protein CASSLGGGANTGELFF. The full variable domain, completed using reference TRBV7-7 and TRBJ2-2, is GAGVSQSPRYKVTKRGQDVTLRCDPISSHATLYWYQQALGQGPEFLTYFNYEAQPDKSGLPSDRFSAERPEGSISTLTIQRTEQRDSAMYRCASSLGGGANTGELFFGEGSRLTVL.

The CDR3 DNA is TGTGCCAGCATACCTGGCGGGGGTTCCTACAATGAGCAGTTCTTC. Residues: CASIPGGGSYNEQFF. The chain employs TRBV5-4 and TRBJ2-1; 7 bases align to TRBD2. This CDR3 region has 15 residues. Germline V gene data show CDR1 as SGHNT and CDR2 as YYREEE (reference sequence). The V gene end was trimmed by 6 bases and the J gene end by 1 base; junction bases not matched to a gene: 7.

This clone was seen repeatedly, ten times or more. The V and J genes are TRBV6-5 and TRBJ1-3; 7 bases line up with TRBD1. The CDR3 runs 14 residues. Per the germline V gene, CDR1 is MNHEY and CDR2 is SVGAGI. The ends lost 6 bases at V and 0 bases at J; junction bases unmatched: 2. For the CDR3, the DNA is TGTGCCAGCAGACAGGGGTACTCTGGAAACACCATATATTTT. This sequence encodes CASRQGYSGNTIYF.

V and J are TRBV9 and TRBJ1-2; TRBD1 agrees at 8 bases. CDR1 and CDR2 (germline): SGDLS, YYNGEE. Unmatched junction bases numbered 0, after V lost 3 bases and J lost 2 bases. The CDR3 consists of 13 residues. Here the CDR3 reads CASSGQGNYGYTF. CDR3 coding DNA: TGTGCCAGCAGCGGACAGGGGAACTATGGCTACACCTTC.

CDR3 nucleotides: TGTGCCACCTCGGGCAGGGCGGCAGAAAAACTGTTTTTT. Its protein is CATSGRAAEKLFF. The chain joins TRBV15 to TRBJ1-4; possible D gene TRBD1, 5 bases. Germline assignment: CDR1 LNHNV and CDR2 YYDKDF (reference sequence). This CDR3 is 13 amino acids long. The ends were cut back, 8 bases at V and 8 bases at J, with 15 bases in the middle.

CDR3 loop: CASSETPGSSYGYTF. The CDR3 DNA follows: TGTGCCAGCAGTGAAACCCCTGGCAGTTCCTATGGCTACACCTTC. The chain carries TRBV6-1 and TRBJ1-2; unclear D gene. Germline assignment: CDR1 MNHNS and CDR2 SASEGT. Trimming pared 2 bases from V and 4 bases from J, leaving 14 bases between. The CDR3 is made up of 15 amino acids.

The J gene is TRBJ1-2, the V gene TRBV15, with unresolved D. The CDR3 spans 14 residues. Germline CDR1 reads LNHNV; CDR2 reads YYDKDF (reference sequence). V dropped 0 bases and J dropped 1 base, with 6 bases sitting between them. The DNA of the CDR3 is TGTGCCACCAGCAGAGACTTGTTTAACTATGGCTACACCTTC. Translating it yields CATSRDLFNYGYTF.

V gene TRBV9 combines with J gene TRBJ2-5, with 8 positions matching TRBD2. CDR1 and CDR2 from the germline V gene are SGDLS and YYNGEE. The CDR3 runs to 16 residues. V was pared by 3 bases and J by 5 bases, with 12 bases of the junction left unmatched. CDR3 nucleotide sequence: TGTGCCAGCAGCGAGCGTCCCGGGACTAGGGGTGAGACCCAGTACTTC. This encodes CASSERPGTRGETQYF.

The chain has TRBV19 and TRBJ1-1, with 7 bases that match TRBD1. The CDR3 extends over 13 amino acids. Germline loops: CDR1 LNHDA, CDR2 SQIVND (reference sequence). The junction had 4 bases not matched to a gene; V was cut back by 5 bases and J by 4 bases. CDR3 coding DNA: TGTGCCAGTAGTTTACCAGGGGGCACTGAAGCTTTCTTT. Protein sequence: CASSLPGGTEAFF.

The chain recombines TRBV6-5 with TRBJ1-1; tentatively, D is TRBD1 (6 bases). The CDR3 is made up of 13 amino acids. In germline, CDR1 is MNHEY, CDR2 SVGAGI. The V end lost 8 bases, the J end lost 1 base, and 11 bases lay between the germline ends. CDR3 in amino acids: CASRQGWNTEAFF. In DNA form, the CDR3 reads TGTGCCAGCCGCCAGGGGTGGAACACTGAAGCTTTCTTT.

J is TRBJ2-6 and V is TRBV19; D ambiguous. Germline values: CDR1 LNHDA, CDR2 SQIVND (reference sequence). This CDR3 contains 16 residues. V shed 6 bases and J shed 5 bases, with 17 bases lying between them. CDR3 DNA: TGTGCCAGTAGGGCGGCCGCCGAGAGCAGGGCCAACGTCCTGACTTTC. It translates to CASRAAAESRANVLTF.

The chain joins TRBV2 to TRBJ2-7; the D gene is possibly TRBD1 (5 bases). The V end lost 4 bases, the J end lost 0 bases, and 13 bases lay between the germline ends. The CDR3 is 15 residues long. Germline V lookup: CDR1 SNHLY, CDR2 FYNNEI. The chain's CDR3 is CASSVSRASSYEQYF. DNA of the CDR3: TGTGCCAGCAGTGTGAGCAGGGCGAGCTCCTACGAGCAGTACTTC.

CDR3 DNA: TGTGCCAGCAGCGGAACTCCGGTCGAGTACAATGAGCAGTTCTTC. It specifies CASSGTPVEYNEQFF. V and J are TRBV9 and TRBJ2-1; no clear D gene. V was trimmed by 3 bases and J by 4 bases, leaving 14 bases between them. CDR1 is SGDLS and CDR2 is YYNGEE in the germline V gene. The CDR3 length is 15 residues.

The chain couples TRBV5-1 to TRBJ1-2; TRBD1 might be the D (5 bases). This CDR3 comprises 15 residues. CDR1 SGHRS and CDR2 YFSETQ come from the germline V gene. V was trimmed by 2 bases and J by 8 bases, leaving 19 bases between them. CDR3 in DNA: TGCGCCAGCAGCTTCAGGGACCCGAGGAGGGAAGGCTACACCTTC. Encoded protein: CASSFRDPRREGYTF.

This chain uses TRBV27 with TRBJ1-6, with D uncertain. The germline gives CDR1 MNHEY, CDR2 SMNVEV (reference sequence). V dropped 4 bases and J dropped 10 bases, with 20 bases sitting between them. The CDR3 has 16 amino acids. CDR3 sequence reads: CASSSPGEGRLSPLHF. The CDR3 nucleotides are TGTGCCAGCAGTTCCCCCGGCGAAGGGAGGCTCTCACCCCTCCACTTT.

The chain employs TRBV29-1 and TRBJ2-1; D is uncertain. The CDR3 is made up of 11 amino acids. CDR1 SQVTM and CDR2 ANQGSEA come from the germline V gene. V was trimmed by 7 bases and J by 5 bases, leaving 9 bases between them. This CDR3 reads CSASANNEQFF. CDR3 nucleotides: TGCAGCGCCTCAGCGAACAATGAGCAGTTCTTC.

The rearrangement joins TRBV27 to TRBJ2-5, with 9 bases matching TRBD1. The V gene end was trimmed by 5 bases and the J gene end by 1 base; junction bases not matched to a gene: 11. Germline V CDR1 and CDR2: MNHEY, SMNVEV (reference sequence). This CDR3 spans 17 amino acids. This CDR3 is CASSNRDREAAQETQYF. The CDR3 region has the DNA TGTGCCAGCAGTAACCGGGACAGGGAGGCGGCCCAAGAGACCCAGTACTTC.

The chain joins TRBV28 to TRBJ2-7; D is undetermined. V lost 6 bases and J 7 bases, leaving 13 bases between the germline ends. Germline-derived CDR1 and CDR2 are MDHEN and SYDVKM. CDR3 length equals 12 residues. CDR3 DNA: TGTGCCAGCAGAATTAAGGCTAGAGAGCAGTACTTC. Translating it yields CASRIKAREQYF.

V is TRBV5-1 and J is TRBJ2-3, with 7 positions matching TRBD2. Trimming cost V 5 bases and J 3 bases; bases outside gene matches: 12. The CDR3 length is 16 residues. CDR1 is SGHRS, CDR2 YFSETQ, per germline. CDR3 loop: CASSKGGSGATDTQYF. The DNA for the CDR3 is TGCGCCAGCAGTAAGGGAGGGAGCGGGGCTACAGATACGCAGTATTTT.

The chain uses TRBV12-5 and TRBJ1-6, with a possible D match to TRBD1 (5 bases). The CDR3 covers 15 residues. V was trimmed by 7 bases and J by 7 bases, leaving 17 bases between them. Germline V gene data show CDR1 as LGHNT and CDR2 as FRNRAP. The chain's CDR3 is CASAPRGNGNSPLHF. The CDR3 nucleotides read TGTGCTAGTGCTCCTCGGGGGAACGGGAATTCACCCCTCCACTTT. Full variable domain (rest looked up from reference TRBV12-5 and TRBJ1-6): DARVTQTPRHKVTEMGQEVTMRCQPILGHNTVFWYRQTMMQGLELLAYFRNRAPLDDSGMPKDRFSAEMPDATLATLKIQPSEPRDSAVYFCASAPRGNGNSPLHFGNGTRLTVT.

This rearrangement joins TRBV14 to TRBJ2-6, with a possible D match to TRBD1 (5 bases). The germline V gene encodes CDR1 SGHDN and CDR2 FVKESK. With 1 base removed from V and 5 bases from J, the gap between germline ends came to 9 bases. CDR3 size: 15 residues. The CDR3 loop is CASSQGAGRANVLTF. Written as DNA, the CDR3 is TGTGCCAGCAGCCAAGGCGCAGGGAGGGCCAACGTCCTGACTTTC.